This entry lists 3 T cell receptor beta chains sequenced from one sample in a study of blood T cell repertoires in COVID-19. The repertoire was sequenced with immunoSEQ multiplex PCR; TCRdb's copy has only in-frame clones and lacks some. This sample has around 99,000 clones, with roughly 90% found just once. The sample was peripheral blood. The receptors stem from a man in his forties with active or convalescent COVID-19.

This clone has just one count. Here the CDR3 DNA reads TGTGCCAGCAGTGAATTGTCCCGCGAGCAGTACTTC. Its protein product is CASSELSREQYF. V is TRBV25-1 and J is TRBJ2-7; D ambiguous. Germline CDR1 is MGHDK and CDR2 is SYGVNS. V lost 1 base and J 6 bases, leaving 7 bases between the germline ends. The CDR3 has 12 amino acids.

This chain joins TRBV29-1 and TRBJ1-1; D remains unclear. Germline V gene sequence: CDR1 SQVTM, CDR2 ANQGSEA. The CDR3 loop spans 13 amino acids. Deletions cut 0 bases from V and 5 bases from J, with 10 bases between. CDR3 protein: CSVEELGGTEAFF. The CDR3, as DNA: TGCAGCGTTGAAGAATTGGGAGGAACTGAAGCTTTCTTT.

The CDR3 spells CATSETSGNEQFF. The CDR3 region has the DNA TGTGCCACCAGTGAAACTAGCGGTAATGAGCAGTTCTTC. V and J are TRBV24-1 and TRBJ2-1; 8 bases line up with TRBD2. Per germline, CDR1 KGHDR and CDR2 SFDVKD. The CDR3 length is 13 residues. V gave up 4 bases and J gave up 7 bases; unmatched junction bases: 2.